This TCR beta chain was recovered during a study of blood T cell repertoires in COVID-19 (dated by TCRdb to 2020 to 2022). Describing the broader study: The collaborator samples originated in the United States, Italy and Spain and spanned the acute and convalescent phases of COVID-19. The prospective study material was composed of cDNA or gDNA derived from T cells, B-cell-depleted T cells, or PBMCs. Deeply sampled blood TCRbeta repertoires from subjects exposed to, actively infected with, or recovered from COVID-19 were included in the dataset. The repertoires were released in a freely available public database intended as a resource for research on the immune response to SARS-CoV-2. Samples came from the ongoing ImmuneRACE study (first 160 participants) plus 1,254 subjects from 6 global collaborators. The sample metadata nearly always contained a de-identified subject ID, COVID-19 status, age in years and sex. Where available, HLA class I and class II types were taken from metadata supplied by the sample provider and were not determined by assay-based typing. What the work shows at the level of the full study, not this receptor alone: The quantity of clinical and demographic metadata differed by source and by participant and was supplied without curation.

The immunoSEQ Assay, a bias-controlled multiplex PCR, was used to amplify TCRbeta CDR3 regions from genomic DNA. Per the authors' processing: Nucleated cell counts per sample were estimated from amplification of reference gene primers within the assay. To quantify the absolute abundance of each unique TCRbeta CDR3 rearrangement, sequence reads were collapsed and filtered. Productive Simpson clonality was computed per sample as the square root of Simpson's diversity index over productive rearrangements. This immuneACCESS table, as held by TCRdb, lists in-frame sequences with V and J called but not all clones. Of the missing ones, under half trace to an unresolved V gene in checked studies; the others have no known cause. The V and J calls and the clone size are those of that table, but D and trimming were determined from the DNA. In this sample the table shows roughly 24,000 clones, roughly 89% of which occur a single time. The top ten constitute 25% to 30% of the sample.

Concerning this clone: It has no known antigen specificity. Base-call qualities are not available, and no considerably larger clone is one nucleotide away.

One collaborating source in Seattle enrolled patients during active infection and followed them longitudinally through the course of disease. Whole blood was collected in K2EDTA tubes by collaborating institutions according to the institutions' own protocols. For TCRbeta analysis, collaborators shipped samples as frozen whole blood, isolated PBMCs, or DNA extracted from either of those sample types. V loses 2 bases, J loses 5 bases, and the germline ends lie 4 bases apart. The germline V gene sets CDR1 to KGHSH and CDR2 to LQKENI. The CDR3 starts with the cysteine, ends with the phenylalanine, and has 11 residues. Only CDR3 DNA is held: 33 bases, read in frame from base 1.

Sequenced: peripheral blood. The clonotype comes from a man between 65 and 79 years old with COVID-19, enrolled during active disease. The chain was built from TRBV18 and TRBJ2-7; the D gene identity is not certain. The CDR3 loop reads CASSPGDEQYF. Here is the DNA: TGTGCCAGCTCACCAGGAGACGAGCAGTACTTC.